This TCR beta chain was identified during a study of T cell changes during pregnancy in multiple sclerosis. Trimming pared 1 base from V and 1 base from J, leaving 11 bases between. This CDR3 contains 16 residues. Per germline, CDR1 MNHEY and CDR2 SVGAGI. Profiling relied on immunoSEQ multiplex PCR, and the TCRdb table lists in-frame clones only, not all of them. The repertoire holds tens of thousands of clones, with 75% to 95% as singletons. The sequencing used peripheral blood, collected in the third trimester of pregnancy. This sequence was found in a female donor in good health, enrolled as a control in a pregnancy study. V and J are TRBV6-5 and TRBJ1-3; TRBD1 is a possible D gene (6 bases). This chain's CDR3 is CASSYLQGVSGNTIYF. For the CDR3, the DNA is TGTGCCAGCAGTTACTTACAGGGTGTATCTGGAAACACCATATATTTT.